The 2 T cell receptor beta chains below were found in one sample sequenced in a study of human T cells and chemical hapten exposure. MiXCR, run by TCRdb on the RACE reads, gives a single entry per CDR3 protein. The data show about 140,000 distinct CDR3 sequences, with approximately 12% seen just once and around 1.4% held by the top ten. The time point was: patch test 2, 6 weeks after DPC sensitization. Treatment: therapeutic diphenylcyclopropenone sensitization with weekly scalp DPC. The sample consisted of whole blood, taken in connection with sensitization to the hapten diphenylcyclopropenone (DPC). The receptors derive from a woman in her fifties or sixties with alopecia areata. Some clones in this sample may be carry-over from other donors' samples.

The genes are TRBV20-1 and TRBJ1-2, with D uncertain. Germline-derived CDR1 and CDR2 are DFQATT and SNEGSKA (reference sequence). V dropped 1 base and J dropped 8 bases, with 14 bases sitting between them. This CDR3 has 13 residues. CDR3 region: CSARAGIRGGYTF. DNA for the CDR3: TGCAGTGCTAGAGCCGGGATCCGAGGGGGCTACACCTTC.

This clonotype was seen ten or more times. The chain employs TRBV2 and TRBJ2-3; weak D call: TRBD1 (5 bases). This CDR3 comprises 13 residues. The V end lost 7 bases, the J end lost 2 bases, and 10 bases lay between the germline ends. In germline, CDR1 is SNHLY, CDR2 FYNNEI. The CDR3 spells CASNRLDTDTQYF. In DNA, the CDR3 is TGTGCCAGCAACAGGCTCGACACAGATACGCAGTATTTT.